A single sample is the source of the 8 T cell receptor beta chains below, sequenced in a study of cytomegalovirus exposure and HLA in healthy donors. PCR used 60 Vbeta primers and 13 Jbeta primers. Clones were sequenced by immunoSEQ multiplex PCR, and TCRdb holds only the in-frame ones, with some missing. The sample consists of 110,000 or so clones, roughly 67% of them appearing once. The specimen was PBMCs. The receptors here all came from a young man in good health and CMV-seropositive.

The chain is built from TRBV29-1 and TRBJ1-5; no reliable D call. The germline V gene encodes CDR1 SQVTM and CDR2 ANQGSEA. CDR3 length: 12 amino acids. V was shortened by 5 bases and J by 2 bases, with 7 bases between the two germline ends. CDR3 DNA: TGCAGCGTTCGACTTGGCAATCAGCCCCAGCATTTT. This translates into CSVRLGNQPQHF.

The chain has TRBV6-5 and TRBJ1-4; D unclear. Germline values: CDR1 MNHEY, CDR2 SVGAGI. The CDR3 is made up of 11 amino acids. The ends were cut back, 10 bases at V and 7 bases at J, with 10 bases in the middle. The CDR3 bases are TGTGCCACCGCGAGGGCTGAAAAACTGTTTTTT. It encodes CATARAEKLFF.

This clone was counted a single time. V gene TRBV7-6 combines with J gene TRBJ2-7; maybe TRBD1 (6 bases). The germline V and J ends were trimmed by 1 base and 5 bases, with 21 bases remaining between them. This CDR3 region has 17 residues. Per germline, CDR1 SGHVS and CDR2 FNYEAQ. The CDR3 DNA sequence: TGTGCCAGCAGCTTAGGAGGAGGACGGGGACATAACGACGAGCAGTACTTC. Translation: CASSLGGGRGHNDEQYF.

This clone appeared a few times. CDR3: CASSPRGTKNTEAFF. The CDR3 DNA is TGTGCCAGCTCACCTCGGGGGACGAAGAACACTGAAGCTTTCTTT. The V and J genes are TRBV18 and TRBJ1-1, with D maybe TRBD1 (5 bases). V was clipped by 3 bases and J by 1 base, with 12 bases between them. Per the germline V gene, CDR1 is KGHSH and CDR2 is LQKENI. The CDR3 is 15 residues long.

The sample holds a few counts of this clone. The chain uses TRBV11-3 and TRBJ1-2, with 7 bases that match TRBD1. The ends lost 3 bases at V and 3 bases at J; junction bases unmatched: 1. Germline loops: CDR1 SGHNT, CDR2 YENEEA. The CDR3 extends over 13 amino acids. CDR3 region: CASSFQGDYGYTF. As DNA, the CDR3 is TGTGCCAGCAGCTTTCAGGGGGACTATGGCTACACCTTC.

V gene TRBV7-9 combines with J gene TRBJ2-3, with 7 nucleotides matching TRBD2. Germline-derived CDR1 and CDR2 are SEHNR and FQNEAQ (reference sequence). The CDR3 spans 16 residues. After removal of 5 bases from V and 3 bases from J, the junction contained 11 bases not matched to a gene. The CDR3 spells CASSLPTGGSTDTQYF. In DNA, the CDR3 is TGTGCCAGCAGCCTTCCTACGGGGGGTTCGACAGATACGCAGTATTTT. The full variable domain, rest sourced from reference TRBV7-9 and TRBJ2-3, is DTGVSQNPRHKITKRGQNVTFRCDPISEHNRLYWYRQTLGQGPEFLTYFQNEAQLEKSRLLSDRFSAERPKGSFSTLEIQRTEQGDSAMYLCASSLPTGGSTDTQYFGPGTRLTVL.

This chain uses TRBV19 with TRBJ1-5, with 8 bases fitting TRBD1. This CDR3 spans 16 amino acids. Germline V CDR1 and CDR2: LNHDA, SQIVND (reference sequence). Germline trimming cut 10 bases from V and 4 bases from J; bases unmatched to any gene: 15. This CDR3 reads CATQGALGPTNQPQHF. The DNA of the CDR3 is TGTGCCACCCAGGGGGCCTTGGGGCCTACTAATCAGCCCCAGCATTTT.

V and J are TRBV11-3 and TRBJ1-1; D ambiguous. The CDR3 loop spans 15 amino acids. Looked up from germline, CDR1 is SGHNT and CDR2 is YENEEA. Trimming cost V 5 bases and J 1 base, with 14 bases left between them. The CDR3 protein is CASSPWTEANTEAFF. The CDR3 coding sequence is TGTGCCAGCAGCCCTTGGACTGAGGCGAACACTGAAGCTTTCTTT.